This TCR beta chain originates from a study of identical twins. It was template switching that added a universal primer site, and there were unique molecular identifiers on the cDNA. TCRdb re-called the 5' RACE reads through MiXCR, storing one row per CDR3 protein. The sample shows 310,000 or so distinct CDR3 sequences, roughly 9.7% of them seen only once. This clonotype was counted ten times or more. The V and J ends lost 3 bases and 8 bases respectively, with 11 bases between them. This CDR3 has 13 residues. Looked up from germline, CDR1 is LNHDA and CDR2 is SQIVND (reference sequence). The data were also submitted as part of a second study, on yellow fever vaccine responses in identical twins.

V usage is TRBV19 and J usage is TRBJ2-1; no reliable D call. The source material was CD8+ T cells sorted from blood. The TCR originated in a woman aged 18 to 35 in good health. CDR3 bases: TGTGCCAGTAGTATGCCACCATTCGATGAGCAGTTCTTC. Protein product: CASSMPPFDEQFF.